This T cell receptor (beta chain) was captured by sequencing in a study of early T cells in non-severe SARS-CoV-2 infection. Germline V gene data show CDR1 as KGHSH and CDR2 as LQKENI. V shed 3 bases and J shed 0 bases, with 9 bases lying between them. The CDR3 has 16 amino acids. Molecules of cDNA were individually given unique molecular identifiers that were attached to them. TCRdb re-analysed the 5' RACE reads in MiXCR, keeping a single row per CDR3 protein. This repertoire shows tens of thousands of distinct CDR3 sequences, roughly a tenth found once; its top ten account for approximately 5.9%. Findings and caveats of the study: Matching results from VDJdb favored anti-spike CD8 responses, leaving private and CD4 specificities undetected.

Concerning this clonotype: Its antigen is not known.

The chain couples TRBV18 to TRBJ1-6; the D is unclear. The TCR was taken from an adult who was a healthcare worker with PCR-confirmed SARS-CoV-2 infection or an uninfected control (not recorded which). Sequencing was performed on whole blood. CDR3 loop: CASSPRGSSYNSPLHF. In DNA, the CDR3 is TGTGCCAGCTCACCTCGCGGGAGCTCCTATAATTCACCCCTCCACTTT. The full variable domain, its missing parts supplied by reference TRBV18 and TRBJ1-6, is NAGVMQNPRHLVRRRGQEARLRCSPMKGHSHVYWYRQLPEEGLKFMVYLQKENIIDESGMPKERFSAEFPKEGPSILRIQQVVRGDSAAYFCASSPRGSSYNSPLHFGNGTRLTVT.